This is a list of T cell receptor beta chains from one sample in a study of breast tumors, draining lymph nodes, adjacent tissues. TCRdb ran MiXCR on the multiplex PCR reads and lists one entry per CDR3 protein. This sample has about 140,000 distinct CDR3 sequences, with about 33% found just once. Sequences were obtained from axillary lymph node tissue. Receptors were obtained from a female donor with breast cancer. Some clones in this sample may be carry-over from other donors' samples. Both conserved end residues are part of each CDR3. The order of the fields is V gene, clone size, D gene, J gene, CDR3 DNA, CDR3 protein. D genes are given only for firm matches. Expanded clones get a size class; other rows say once, few or many, or leave the size out.

>TRBV7-3|many|NA|TRBJ1-2
TGTGCCAGCAGCCCCAGCCTGGACAGCCTCTATGGCTACACCTTC
CASSPSLDSLYGYTF
>TRBV20-1|many|TRBD2|TRBJ2-5
TGCAGTGCCACACTAGCGGGGTTCCAAGAGACCCAGTACTTC
CSATLAGFQETQYF
>TRBV20-1|NA|TRBD2|TRBJ2-1
TGCAGTGCTAGAGATCCCGCTAGCGGGGGGGAGTGCAATGAGCAGTTCTTC
CSARDPASGGECNEQFF
>TRBV7-9|many|TRBD1|TRBJ2-4
TGTGCCAGCAGCCGTTCTACAGGGGGCCAAAACATTCAGTACTTC
CASSRSTGGQNIQYF
>TRBV6-5|few|TRBD1|TRBJ1-5
TGTGCCAGCAGTTGCTCTTCAGGGGGCGATCAGCCCCAGCATTTT
CASSCSSGGDQPQHF
>TRBV28|many|TRBD1|TRBJ1-6
TGTGCCAGCAGTACTCCGGGACAGGGAGGTTCACCCCTCCACTTT
CASSTPGQGGSPLHF
>TRBV6-2/TRBV6-3|many|TRBD2|TRBJ2-7
TGTGCCAGCAGGCCCGGGACTAGCCCCTACGAGCAGTACTTC
CASRPGTSPYEQYF
>TRBV20-1|many|NA|TRBJ1-5
TGCAGTGCTAGTGAGGATCTTAGCAATCAGCCCCAGCATTTT
CSASEDLSNQPQHF
>TRBV30|many|NA|TRBJ1-3
TGTGCCTGGAGCGCGAATGTCGGGCTGGGAAACACCATATATTTT
CAWSANVGLGNTIYF
>TRBV6-1|NA|NA|TRBJ2-7
TGTGCCAGCAGTGAATTCCCTACCTACGAGCAGTACTTC
CASSEFPTYEQYF
>TRBV7-9|once|TRBD1|TRBJ2-1
TGTGCCAGCAGCCCCGGGACAGGGGTCACCGGGGGGGACAATGAGCAGTTCTTC
CASSPGTGVTGGDNEQFF
>TRBV6-5|NA|NA|TRBJ2-2
TGTGCCAGCAGTTACAGATTCAGCGGGGAGCTGTTTTTT
CASSYRFSGELFF
>TRBV25-1|NA|TRBD1|TRBJ1-6
TGTGCCAGCAGTGAACAAACCGGGACAGATGGCAATTCACCCCTCCACTTT
CASSEQTGTDGNSPLHF
>TRBV7-6|NA|NA|TRBJ1-1
TGTGCCAGCAGCTCCGGGAACATTGAAGCTTTCTTT
CASSSGNIEAFF
>TRBV27|NA|NA|TRBJ1-2
TGTGCCAGCAGTTTAGGCGGGGGAGGGACGGGCTACACCTTC
CASSLGGGGTGYTF
>TRBV11-1|NA|NA|TRBJ1-6
TGTGCCAGCAGTAGGGACGTTCCGCTCCACTTT
CASSRDVPLHF
>TRBV11-3|NA|NA|TRBJ2-7
TGTGCCAGCAGCTTTGGCGAGCAGTACTTC
CASSFGEQYF
>TRBV3-1|NA|NA|TRBJ2-1
TGTGCCAGCAGCCAACTCCCGGGCCTCACCTCGGGGCAGTTCTTC
CASSQLPGLTSGQFF
>TRBV12-3/TRBV12-4|few|NA|TRBJ1-4
TGTGCCAGCAGTTTTGGGGGCTCCGATGAAAAACTGTTTTTT
CASSFGGSDEKLFF
>TRBV5-1|many|NA|TRBJ2-5
TGCGCCAGCAGCTTGGGGAGAACTCAAGACACCCAGTACTTC
CASSLGRTQDTQYF
>TRBV6-2/TRBV6-3|once|TRBD2|TRBJ2-1
TGTGCCAGCAGTCCTATTAGACTAGCGGGAACCCACAATGAGCAGTTCTTC
CASSPIRLAGTHNEQFF
>TRBV5-5|many|TRBD2|TRBJ2-3
TGTGCCAGCAGCTTGCATAGCGGGGGGCTCAGCACAGATACGCAGTATTTT
CASSLHSGGLSTDTQYF
>TRBV25-1|NA|TRBD1|TRBJ1-5
TGTGCCAGCAGAGGGCAGGGGGAAAATCAGCCCCAGCATTTT
CASRGQGENQPQHF
>TRBV9|many|NA|TRBJ1-5
TGTGCCAGCAGCCCCGGGAGAGGTAGCAATCAGCCCCAGCATTTT
CASSPGRGSNQPQHF